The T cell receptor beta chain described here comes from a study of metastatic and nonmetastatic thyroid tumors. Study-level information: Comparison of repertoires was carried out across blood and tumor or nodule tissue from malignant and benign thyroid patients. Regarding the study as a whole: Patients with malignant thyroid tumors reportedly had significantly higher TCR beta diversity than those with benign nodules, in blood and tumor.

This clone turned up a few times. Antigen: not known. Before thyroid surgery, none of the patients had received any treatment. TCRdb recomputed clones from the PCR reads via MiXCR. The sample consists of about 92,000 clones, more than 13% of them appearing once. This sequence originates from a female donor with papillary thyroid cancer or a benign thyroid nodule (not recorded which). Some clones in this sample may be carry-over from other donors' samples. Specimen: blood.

CDR3 sequence (DNA): TGTGCCAGCAGCTTGCAGGGTTCAGCTGAGACCCAGTACTTC. This encodes CASSLQGSAETQYF. This chain connects TRBV5-4 to TRBJ2-5; TRBD1 is a possible D gene (5 bases). The germline V gene has CDR1 SGHNT and CDR2 YYREEE (reference sequence). This CDR3 has 14 amino acids. The V end was cut by 1 base, the J end by 5 bases, with 12 bases between.